This is a list of T cell receptor beta chains from one sample in a study of blood T cells in healthy people across ages. TCRdb analysed the 5' RACE reads with MiXCR anew, one entry per CDR3 protein. Among roughly 800,000 distinct CDR3 sequences listed, more than 20% were seen once. Separately, the same data were catalogued under a study of T cells of mothers and their children.

The sample taken for sequencing was blood. Receptors originate from a boy younger than 18 in good health. Each CDR3 is given with its conserved first and last residue. Each record gives: D gene, clone size, V gene, J gene, CDR3 protein, CDR3 DNA. D genes are given only for firm matches. Expanded clones are given a class, and other clones once, few, many or no size at all.

TRBD1	few	TRBV7-9	TRBJ2-7	CASSFAPGTASYEQYF	TGTGCCAGCAGCTTCGCACCCGGGACAGCTTCCTACGAGCAGTACTTC
TRBD2	NA	TRBV20-1	TRBJ2-1	CSARPSGNEQFF	TGCAGTGCTAGGCCTAGCGGCAATGAGCAGTTCTTC
TRBD1	few	TRBV14	TRBJ2-7	CASSRSGTGRYEQYF	TGTGCCAGCAGCCGATCCGGGACAGGGCGGTACGAGCAGTACTTC
NA	few	TRBV11-2	TRBJ1-1	CASSLVVVGMNTEAFF	TGTGCCAGCAGCTTAGTAGTTGTCGGGATGAACACTGAAGCTTTCTTT
TRBD1	NA	TRBV7-2	TRBJ1-2	CASWRTGEDGYTF	TGTGCCTCCTGGCGGACAGGGGAAGATGGCTACACCTTC
NA	NA	TRBV20-1	TRBJ2-7	CSARSESGPYEQYF	TGCAGTGCTCGCTCGGAGTCTGGTCCCTACGAGCAGTACTTC
NA	few	TRBV6-6	TRBJ1-4	CASSYSRGANEKLFF	TGTGCCAGCAGTTACTCGAGGGGTGCTAATGAAAAACTGTTTTTT
NA	NA	TRBV10-3	TRBJ2-5	CAIKPSSGETQYF	TGTGCCATCAAACCCTCGTCCGGGGAGACCCAGTACTTC
NA	few	TRBV4-3	TRBJ2-6	CASSQKPGLATDSGANVLTF	TGCGCCAGCAGCCAAAAACCGGGACTTGCTACCGACTCTGGGGCCAACGTCCTGACTTTC
NA	few	TRBV9	TRBJ2-7	CASSGGPGGYEQYF	TGTGCCAGCAGCGGAGGCCCCGGGGGATACGAGCAGTACTTC
NA	few	TRBV7-3	TRBJ2-1	CASSLKAEAEQFF	TGTGCCAGCAGCTTAAAGGCCGAGGCAGAACAGTTCTTC
TRBD1	NA	TRBV7-2	TRBJ2-7	CASSLNWRDRPEVQYF	TGTGCCAGCAGCTTAAATTGGCGGGACAGGCCAGAGGTGCAGTACTTC
NA	NA	TRBV13	TRBJ2-7	CASSLGVSEGLEQYF	TGTGCCAGCAGCTTAGGGGTTTCAGAGGGTCTCGAGCAGTACTTC
NA	NA	TRBV18	TRBJ2-5	CASSPPVVQVQETQYF	TGTGCCAGCTCACCACCTGTGGTTCAGGTACAAGAGACCCAGTACTTC
NA	NA	TRBV27	TRBJ2-3	CASSSPGHRTDTQYF	TGTGCCAGCAGTAGTCCGGGACACCGCACAGATACGCAGTATTTT
TRBD2	NA	TRBV7-6	TRBJ2-6	CASSSTSGTGANVLTF	TGTGCCAGCAGTTCGACTAGCGGGACCGGGGCCAACGTCCTGACTTTC
NA	few	TRBV4-3	TRBJ2-4	CASSPGTEGNIQYF	TGCGCCAGCAGCCCGGGGACTGAGGGTAACATTCAGTACTTC
NA	NA	TRBV20-1	TRBJ1-1	CSAREGGTLITEAFF	TGCAGTGCTAGGGAAGGGGGGACGTTGATCACTGAAGCTTTCTTT
TRBD2	NA	TRBV27	TRBJ2-7	CASSPSSGGTNEQYF	TGTGCCAGCAGTCCCTCCTCGGGGGGTACAAACGAGCAGTACTTC
NA	few	TRBV6-2/TRBV6-3	TRBJ2-1	CASSSFFSYNEQFF	TGTGCCAGCAGTTCGTTCTTCTCCTACAATGAGCAGTTCTTC
TRBD2	few	TRBV7-9	TRBJ2-1	CATGTSQQDEQFF	TGTGCCACCGGGACTAGCCAGCAGGATGAGCAGTTCTTC
TRBD1	few	TRBV4-1	TRBJ2-5	CASSQAGGWDQETQYF	TGCGCCAGCAGCCAAGCAGGGGGCTGGGATCAAGAGACCCAGTACTTC
NA	NA	TRBV6-1	TRBJ2-7	CASSGGATWQEQYF	TGTGCCAGCAGTGGGGGGGCTACCTGGCAGGAGCAGTACTTC
TRBD1	few	TRBV24-1	TRBJ2-5	CATSDLRQGTLAAEETQYF	TGTGCCACCAGTGATTTGCGACAGGGTACCCTGGCAGCAGAAGAGACCCAGTACTTC
NA	few	TRBV12-3/TRBV12-4	TRBJ2-7	CASSSEDRYEQYF	TGTGCCAGCAGCTCAGAGGACAGATACGAGCAGTACTTC
TRBD1	few	TRBV9	TRBJ1-2	CASSAGDRGNYGYTF	TGTGCCAGCAGCGCCGGGGACAGGGGAAACTATGGCTACACCTTC
NA	NA	TRBV7-3	TRBJ1-6	CASSSGTPNSPLHF	TGTGCCAGCAGTTCCGGGACACCTAATTCACCCCTCCACTTT
NA	few	TRBV7-2	TRBJ2-7	CASSKGYFNPYEQYF	TGTGCCAGCAGCAAAGGATATTTCAATCCTTACGAGCAGTACTTC
NA	NA	TRBV19	TRBJ1-5	CASSTPPGVEQPQHF	TGTGCCAGTAGTACCCCCCCAGGGGTGGAACAGCCCCAGCATTTT
NA	NA	TRBV29-1	TRBJ1-2	CSVEPIDGENYGHTF	TGCAGCGTTGAACCGATTGACGGGGAAAACTATGGCCACACCTTC
TRBD2	NA	TRBV7-2	TRBJ2-3	CASSPGTSGGYNRDTQYF	TGTGCCAGCAGCCCCGGGACTAGCGGGGGCTACAACAGAGATACGCAGTATTTT
NA	NA	TRBV7-9	TRBJ2-4	CASSSPRSVAKNILYF	TGTGCCAGCAGCTCCCCTCGCTCTGTAGCCAAAAACATTCTGTACTTC
NA	NA	TRBV4-3	TRBJ1-1	CASSQGGFPEAFF	TGCGCCAGCAGCCAAGGAGGATTCCCTGAAGCTTTCTTT
NA	few	TRBV6-5	TRBJ1-3	CASKKPGIGNTIYF	TGTGCCAGCAAAAAACCGGGGATTGGAAACACCATATATTTT
NA	NA	TRBV20-1	TRBJ2-5	CSATGDVQETQYF	TGCAGTGCGACCGGGGACGTCCAAGAGACCCAGTACTTC
TRBD1	few	TRBV29-1	TRBJ2-7	CSARTGAGEQYF	TGCAGCGCCCGGACAGGGGCTGGCGAGCAGTACTTC
NA	NA	TRBV6-5	TRBJ2-1	CAKSGTSSYNEQFF	TGTGCCAAAAGCGGAACGAGCTCCTACAATGAGCAGTTCTTC
NA	NA	TRBV5-1	TRBJ2-1	CASSYAGFDNEQFF	TGCGCCAGCAGCTACGCAGGGTTCGACAATGAGCAGTTCTTC
TRBD1	NA	TRBV27	TRBJ1-1	CASSPGQGENTEAFF	TGTGCCAGCAGTCCAGGACAGGGGGAGAACACTGAAGCTTTCTTT
TRBD2	NA	TRBV20-1	TRBJ2-5	CSALPGTSAIQETQYF	TGCAGTGCTTTACCGGGGACTAGCGCCATCCAAGAGACCCAGTACTTC
NA	NA	TRBV7-9	TRBJ1-2	CASTQIESYYGYTF	TGTGCCAGCACCCAGATCGAAAGCTACTATGGCTACACCTTC
TRBD1	NA	TRBV18	TRBJ2-1	CASSPGQGGEQFF	TGTGCCAGCTCACCGGGACAGGGGGGTGAGCAGTTCTTC
NA	NA	TRBV9	TRBJ2-1	CASTIDGNYNEQFF	TGTGCCAGTACCATAGACGGGAACTACAATGAGCAGTTCTTC
NA	NA	TRBV4-2	TRBJ1-4	CASSQDHYRGGEKLFF	TGTGCCAGCAGCCAAGATCATTACAGAGGGGGAGAAAAACTGTTTTTT
NA	few	TRBV20-1	TRBJ2-7	CSARDEGDTYEQYF	TGCAGTGCTAGAGATGAAGGGGACACCTACGAGCAGTACTTC
NA	NA	TRBV11-1	TRBJ2-7	CASSLPGEQYF	TGTGCCAGCAGCCTCCCTGGGGAGCAGTACTTC
NA	NA	TRBV6-5	TRBJ2-2	CASSSIAQVRTGELFF	TGTGCCAGCAGTTCGATAGCCCAAGTGCGGACCGGGGAGCTGTTTTTT